This T cell receptor beta chain was documented in a study of CD8 T cells in Susac syndrome. The authors reverse transcribed 0.5 to 1 ug RNA with random hexamers. Multiplex immunoSEQ PCR targeted 54 Vbeta and 13 Jbeta TCR beta segments. TCRdb processed the immunoSEQ multiplex PCR reads anew with MiXCR; each CDR3 protein has one entry. Among some 180,000 distinct CDR3 sequences listed, about 95% were seen once. The CDR3 has 13 amino acids. Germline V CDR1 and CDR2: GTSNPN, SVGIG (reference sequence). V was trimmed by 2 bases and J by 0 bases, leaving 5 bases between them. Sequencing was done on a sample of CD4+ T cells from PBMCs. The TCR originated in a human donor in good health. The chain joins TRBV30 to TRBJ1-5, with no clear D. The CDR3 here is CAWSMNSNQPQHF. As DNA, the CDR3 is TGTGCCTGGAGTATGAATAGCAATCAGCCCCAGCATTTT. Full variable domain (missing parts from reference TRBV30 and TRBJ1-5): SQTIHQWPATLVQPVGSPLSLECTVEGTSNPNLYWYRQAAGRGLQLLFYSVGIGQISSEVPQNLSASRPQDRQFILSSKKLLLSDSGFYLCAWSMNSNQPQHFGDGTRLSIL.